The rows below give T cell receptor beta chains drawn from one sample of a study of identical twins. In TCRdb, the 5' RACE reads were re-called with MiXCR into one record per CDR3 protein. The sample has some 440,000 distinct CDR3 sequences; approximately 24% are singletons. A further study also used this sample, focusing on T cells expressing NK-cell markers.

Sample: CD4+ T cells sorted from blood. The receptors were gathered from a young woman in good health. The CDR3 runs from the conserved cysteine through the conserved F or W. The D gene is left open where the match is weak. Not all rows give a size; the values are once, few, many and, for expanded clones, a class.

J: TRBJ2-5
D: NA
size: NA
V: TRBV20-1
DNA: TGCAGTGCGAGAGGTAGCGCGCAAGAGACCCAGTACTTC
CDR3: CSARGSAQETQYF

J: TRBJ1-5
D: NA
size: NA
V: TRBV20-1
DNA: TGCAGTGCTAGATTGCTGGGGGGAGGCAATCAGCCCCAGCATTTT
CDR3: CSARLLGGGNQPQHF

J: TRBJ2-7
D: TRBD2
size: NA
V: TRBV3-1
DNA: TGTGCCAGCAGCAGGGGACTAGCGGGAGTTCTGGCCCACGAGCAGTACTTC
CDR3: CASSRGLAGVLAHEQYF

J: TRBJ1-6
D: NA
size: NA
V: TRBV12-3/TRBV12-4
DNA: TGTGCCAGCAGTTTGGGCGGGCGGTCACCCCTCCACTTT
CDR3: CASSLGGRSPLHF

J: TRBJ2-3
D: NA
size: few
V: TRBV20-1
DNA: TGCAGTGCTAGAATAAGAGGGGGATCGGACAACACAGATACGCAGTATTTT
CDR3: CSARIRGGSDNTDTQYF

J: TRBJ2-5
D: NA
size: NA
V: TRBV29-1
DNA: TGCAGCGTTGAAAGGGGCGCGGAGACCCAGTACTTC
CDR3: CSVERGAETQYF

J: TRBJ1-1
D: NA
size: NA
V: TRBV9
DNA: TGTGCCAGCAGCCCGAGGACCCTCACTGAAGCTTTCTTT
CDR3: CASSPRTLTEAFF

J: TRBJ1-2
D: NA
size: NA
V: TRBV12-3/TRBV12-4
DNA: TGTGCCAGCAGTTCGGCCGGGATTAGGGGCTACACCTTC
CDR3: CASSSAGIRGYTF

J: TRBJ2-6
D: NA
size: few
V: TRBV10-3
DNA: TGTGCCATCAGGGGGGCCTCTGGGGCCAACGTCCTGACTTTC
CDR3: CAIRGASGANVLTF

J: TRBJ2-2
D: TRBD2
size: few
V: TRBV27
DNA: TGTGCCAGCCAGCGGGGGAGCACCGGGGAGCTGTTTTTT
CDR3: CASQRGSTGELFF

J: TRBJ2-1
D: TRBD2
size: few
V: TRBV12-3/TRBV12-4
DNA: TGTGCCAGCAGTTTAAGGGGGACTAGCGGGGGTAGGAATGAGCAGTTCTTC
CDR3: CASSLRGTSGGRNEQFF

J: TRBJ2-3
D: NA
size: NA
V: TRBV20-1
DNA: TGCAGTGCTAGGTTTGGGACAATTAGCACAGATACGCAGTATTTT
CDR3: CSARFGTISTDTQYF

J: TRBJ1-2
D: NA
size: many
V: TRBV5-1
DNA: TGCGCCAGCAGCTACGACCCTATAAGGGGAGGGGGCTACACCTTC
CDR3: CASSYDPIRGGGYTF

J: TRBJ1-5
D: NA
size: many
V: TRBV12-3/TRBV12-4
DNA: TGTGCCAGCAGTTTAGGAGGCAGGGAATCTCAGCCCCAGCATTTT
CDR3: CASSLGGRESQPQHF

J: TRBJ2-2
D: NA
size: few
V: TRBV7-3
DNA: TGTGCCAGCAGCCGAATGGGATGGAAGCTGTTTTTT
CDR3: CASSRMGWKLFF

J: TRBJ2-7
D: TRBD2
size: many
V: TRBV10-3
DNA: TGTGCCATCAATTCCGGGACTAGCGACGACGAGCAGTACTTC
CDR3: CAINSGTSDDEQYF